Sequencing of this TCR beta chain was carried out in a study of Ad26.COV2.S vaccination and SARS-CoV-2 variants. Overall study: Intramuscular Ad26.COV2.S doses were given once or twice, 56 days apart.

The treatment denotes: some 20 received Ad26.COV2.S at low or high dose, single or two shots; about five received placebo; per-sample allocation not given. The samples date from day 63 after the first vaccine or placebo injection. Regarding the study as a whole: Substantial response breadth was reportedly seen for spike-specific CD8+ and CD4+ T cells after vaccination. Researchers cautioned that TCR breadth and depth analyses may have underestimated total T cell responses. Whether participants received vaccine or placebo, their non-spike TCR breadth was similar.

Data came from immunoSEQ multiplex PCR; TCRdb stores just in-frame clones and leaves some out. The data contain about 480,000 clones, around 85% of them singletons. Notes on this clone: Its antigen remains unknown.

The ends were cut back, 5 bases at V and 4 bases at J, with 9 bases in the middle. The CDR3 loop spans 13 amino acids. Germline-derived CDR1 and CDR2 are MNHEY and SVGEGT. The sequence was obtained from a person aged 18-65 years who received the Ad26.COV2.S COVID-19 vaccine or a placebo. Sequencing used peripheral blood, obtained in a trial of Ad26.COV2.S vaccine versus placebo. This chain joins TRBV6-2 or TRBV6-3 and TRBJ2-1, with a possible D match to TRBD1 (5 bases). CDR3 coding DNA: TGTGCCAGCAGTGGGGCTCGATACAATGAGCAGTTCTTC. Protein sequence: CASSGARYNEQFF.